The rows below give T cell receptor beta chains drawn from one sample of a study of early T cells in non-severe SARS-CoV-2 infection. TCRdb analysed the 5' RACE reads with MiXCR anew, one entry per CDR3 protein. The sample lists some 82,000 distinct CDR3 sequences, about 6.5% occurring once. Specimen: whole blood. These receptor sequences come from an adult who was a healthcare worker with PCR-confirmed SARS-CoV-2 infection or an uninfected control (not recorded which). Each CDR3 is given with its conserved first and last residue. A D gene is named only where the DNA matches it firmly. Clone size, where shown, is once, few, many, or a class for clones that have expanded.

>TRBJ2-3|many|TRBV6-1|TRBD2
CASSELAGGPDTQYF
TGTGCCAGCAGTGAACTAGCGGGGGGGCCAGATACGCAGTATTTT
>TRBJ2-2|NA|TRBV6-2/TRBV6-3|NA
CASSLMAGELFF
TGTGCCAGCAGCCTGATGGCCGGGGAGCTGTTTTTT
>TRBJ2-3|NA|TRBV6-2/TRBV6-3|TRBD2
CASTTTGTSFTDTQYF
TGTGCCAGCACCACAACCGGGACTAGCTTCACAGATACGCAGTATTTT
>TRBJ2-3|many|TRBV6-5|TRBD2
CASSPISPGLAASTDTQYF
TGTGCCAGCAGCCCAATCTCCCCGGGACTAGCGGCTAGCACAGATACGCAGTATTTT
>TRBJ2-1|NA|TRBV3-1|NA
CASSQIRTADYNEQFF
TGTGCCAGCAGCCAGATCCGGACAGCAGACTACAATGAGCAGTTCTTC
>TRBJ1-1|many|TRBV18|NA
CASSPPTGAYRAFF
TGTGCCAGCTCACCACCGACCGGGGCGTATAGAGCTTTCTTT
>TRBJ2-3|many|TRBV12-3/TRBV12-4|TRBD1
CASSRQGLTDTQYF
TGTGCCAGCAGCCGACAGGGTCTGACGGATACGCAGTATTTT
>TRBJ2-1|NA|TRBV14|NA
CASSRGRGYEQFF
TGTGCCAGCAGCCGTGGCCGCGGTTATGAGCAGTTCTTC
>TRBJ2-6|many|TRBV7-9|NA
CASSLLTYSGANVLTF
TGTGCCAGCAGCCTACTAACATACTCTGGGGCCAACGTCCTGACTTTC
>TRBJ2-7|NA|TRBV12-3/TRBV12-4|TRBD2
CASSRGTSGRIGEQYF
TGTGCCAGCAGTCGGGGGACTAGCGGGAGGATTGGCGAGCAGTACTTC
>TRBJ2-5|many|TRBV7-8|NA
CASSLNQETQYF
TGTGCCAGCAGCCTGAACCAAGAGACCCAGTACTTC
>TRBJ2-5|NA|TRBV11-2|NA
CASSLDSSVQETQYF
TGTGCCAGCAGCTTAGATTCCTCGGTCCAAGAGACCCAGTACTTC
>TRBJ2-7|many|TRBV6-2/TRBV6-3|TRBD2
CASSYTSLAGDYEQYF
TGTGCCAGCAGTTATACAAGCCTAGCGGGAGACTACGAGCAGTACTTC
>TRBJ2-1|many|TRBV29-1|NA
CSVPSGPRTLLYNEQFF
TGCAGCGTTCCCTCCGGTCCCCGGACCCTACTTTACAATGAGCAGTTCTTC
>TRBJ1-1|few|TRBV28|NA
CASSGEIQVFMNTEAFF
TGTGCCAGCAGTGGCGAAATACAGGTTTTCATGAACACTGAAGCTTTCTTT
>TRBJ2-7|many|TRBV27|NA
CASSFYPLGRYEQYF
TGTGCCAGCAGTTTCTACCCCCTCGGCAGATACGAGCAGTACTTC
>TRBJ1-1|many|TRBV30|NA
CAWSVQNSRAMNTEAFF
TGTGCCTGGAGTGTACAAAATTCCAGGGCCATGAACACTGAAGCTTTCTTT
>TRBJ1-4|few|TRBV28|NA
CASSSMTATNEKLFF
TGTGCCAGCAGTTCCATGACAGCAACTAATGAAAAACTGTTTTTT
>TRBJ1-2|many|TRBV7-9|TRBD1
CASSSTGRNYGYTF
TGTGCCAGCAGCTCGACAGGGAGGAACTATGGCTACACCTTC
>TRBJ1-4|many|TRBV7-9|NA
CASNPGGDVNEKLFF
TGTGCCAGCAATCCAGGCGGGGACGTTAATGAAAAACTGTTTTTT